This T cell receptor beta chain is drawn from a study of Ad26.COV2.S vaccination and SARS-CoV-2 variants. Overall study: Ad26.COV2.S was injected intramuscularly once or twice, 56 days apart.

Only in-frame clones appear in the TCRdb table, and some are missing; sequencing was by immunoSEQ multiplex PCR. The sample has around 400,000 clones; about 91% are singletons. Note on this clone: Its target is unknown.

The CDR3 consists of 14 residues. In germline, CDR1 is MDHEN, CDR2 SYDVKM. Trimming stripped 6 bases from V and 3 bases from J, with 12 bases between. Study-wide points: There was a possibility that the TCR breadth and depth analyses underestimated total T cell responses.

Specified treatment: roughly 20 received Ad26.COV2.S at low or high dose, single or two shots; 5 received placebo; per-sample allocation not given. Material that was analyzed had been drawn on day 63 after the first vaccine or placebo injection. The donor's status was that of an adult aged 18-55 years in Boston. Built on an Ad26 vector, the vaccine expressed Wuhan-strain SARS-CoV-2 spike. The chain carries TRBV28 and TRBJ1-5; D perhaps matches TRBD1 (5 bases). The starting material was peripheral blood, obtained in a trial of Ad26.COV2.S vaccine versus placebo. The clonotype originates from a person aged 18-65 years who received the Ad26.COV2.S COVID-19 vaccine or a placebo. DNA of the CDR3: TGTGCCAGCAGCCGAGACGGGACCAATCAGCCCCAGCATTTT. This gives the protein CASSRDGTNQPQHF.